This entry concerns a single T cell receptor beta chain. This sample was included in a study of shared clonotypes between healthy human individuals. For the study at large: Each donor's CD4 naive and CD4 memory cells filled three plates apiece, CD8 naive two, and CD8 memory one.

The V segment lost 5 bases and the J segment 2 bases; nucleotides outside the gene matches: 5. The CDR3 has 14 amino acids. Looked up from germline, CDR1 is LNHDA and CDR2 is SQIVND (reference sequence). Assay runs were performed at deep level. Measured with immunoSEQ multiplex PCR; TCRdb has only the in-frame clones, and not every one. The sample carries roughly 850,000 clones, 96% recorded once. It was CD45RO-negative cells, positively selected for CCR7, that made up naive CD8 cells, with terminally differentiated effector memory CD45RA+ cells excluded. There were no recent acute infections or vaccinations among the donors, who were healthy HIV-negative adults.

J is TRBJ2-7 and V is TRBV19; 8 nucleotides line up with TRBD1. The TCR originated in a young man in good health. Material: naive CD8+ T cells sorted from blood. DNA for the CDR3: TGTGCCAGTAGTCTCCGACAGGGGACCTACGAGCAGTACTTC. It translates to CASSLRQGTYEQYF.